One and the same sample provided the 19 T cell receptor beta chains below, sequenced in a study of post-analysis software for immune sequencing data. Libraries were made from TCR beta cDNA, and they carried unique molecular identifiers. MiXCR, run by TCRdb on the PCR reads, gives a single entry per CDR3 protein. In the table there are around 200,000 distinct CDR3 sequences, approximately 30% of which are singletons. Study-level results: Included in a set of 5 or 6 TRBV segments more frequent in patients than controls were TRBV5-6, TRBV5-1 and TRBV20-1.

No cognate antigen is known for these TCRs. The sequenced sample was blood. These receptors originate from a girl aged 2-17 years with multiple sclerosis.

This clonotype showed up just a few times. The rearrangement uses TRBV2 and TRBJ2-7; 8 bases fit TRBD1. The germline V gene has CDR1 SNHLY and CDR2 FYNNEI. V shed 4 bases and J 2 bases; nucleotides not matched to a gene: 1. There are 13 residues in the CDR3. CDR3 in amino acids: CASSGTGTYEQYF. The CDR3 DNA reads TGTGCCAGCAGTGGGACAGGGACCTACGAGCAGTACTTC.

The chain has TRBV12-3 or TRBV12-4 and TRBJ2-7; the D call may be TRBD1 or TRBD2 (5 bases each). The CDR3 spans 15 residues. Trimming shortened V by 5 bases and J by 0 bases, and 14 bases separated the two germline ends. The CDR3 DNA reads TGTGCCAGCAGTCCTCAGGGCGAGGGCTCCTACGAGCAGTACTTC. It codes for CASSPQGEGSYEQYF.

The chain uses TRBV7-9 and TRBJ1-5; D is perhaps TRBD1 (5 bases). V was cut by 5 bases and J by 2 bases, with 10 bases left in between. CDR1 is SEHNR, CDR2 FQNEAQ, per germline (reference sequence). The length of the CDR3 is 14 residues. The CDR3: CASSKGYGNQPQHF. CDR3 coding DNA: TGTGCCAGCAGCAAGGGGTATGGCAATCAGCCCCAGCATTTT.

J is TRBJ1-2 and V is TRBV6-2 or TRBV6-3; D is unclear. The V and J ends lost 5 bases and 7 bases respectively, with 11 bases between them. The germline gives CDR1 MNHEY, CDR2 SVGEGT. The CDR3 contains 12 residues. The CDR3 DNA is TGTGCCAGCAGTCAAGGAGGGAGTGGCTACACCTTC. Translation: CASSQGGSGYTF.

V gene TRBV14 combines with J gene TRBJ2-6; D not certain. The CDR3 runs to 14 residues. The V end lost 4 bases, the J end lost 2 bases, and 6 bases lay between the germline ends. Germline V gene sequence: CDR1 SGHDN, CDR2 FVKESK. The CDR3 nucleotides are TGTGCCAGCAGCCTCAGTCCTGGGGCCAACGTCCTGACTTTC. Translating gives CASSLSPGANVLTF.

This sequence joins TRBV5-1 and TRBJ2-7; 7 bases fit TRBD1. The CDR3 loop spans 16 amino acids. The germline CDR1 and CDR2 sequences are SGHRS and YFSETQ. V was clipped by 4 bases and J by 3 bases; unmatched bases: 13. CDR3 in amino acids: CASSPGRPGQNYEQYF. The CDR3 region has the DNA TGCGCCAGCAGCCCTGGACGCCCGGGACAGAACTACGAGCAGTACTTC.

This clonotype has at least ten counts. The chain couples TRBV20-1 to TRBJ2-1; 8 nucleotides align to TRBD2. CDR3 length: 15 residues. Looked up from germline, CDR1 is DFQATT and CDR2 is SNEGSKA (reference sequence). V dropped 3 bases and J dropped 1; count of bases not matched to a gene: 5. The CDR3 DNA reads as TGCAGTGCTAGGGCTCCTAGCGGGTCCTACAATGAGCAGTTCTTC. Protein: CSARAPSGSYNEQFF.

In its sample, this clonotype was seen many times. The chain joins TRBV10-3 to TRBJ2-7; D is perhaps TRBD2 (5 bases). Germline V gene lookup returns CDR1 ENHRY and CDR2 SYGVKD. The CDR3 contains 11 residues. V was trimmed by 4 bases and J by 5 bases, leaving 6 bases between them. As DNA, the CDR3 is TGTGCCATCAGTGCCGGGAACGAGCAGTACTTC. Protein: CAISAGNEQYF.

This clonotype showed up many times. V usage is TRBV28 and J usage is TRBJ2-7, with no clear D. CDR3 length equals 16 residues. V lost 4 bases to trimming and J lost 3 bases, with 19 bases between them. Germline V gene data show CDR1 as MDHEN and CDR2 as SYDVKM. In nucleotides, the CDR3 is TGTGCCAGCAGTTCCCCCCATTTTAAGCCCGTCTACGAGCAGTACTTC. Amino acid sequence: CASSSPHFKPVYEQYF.

The rearrangement links TRBV7-9 to TRBJ2-1; weak D call: TRBD2 (7 bases). From germline, CDR1 is SEHNR and CDR2 FQNEAQ (reference sequence). V was cut by 3 bases and J by 10 bases, with 19 bases left in between. The CDR3 extends over 15 amino acids. The CDR3 sequence: CASSLGGPLALEQFF. The CDR3 DNA is TGTGCCAGCAGCTTGGGGGGGCCTCTGGCCCTAGAGCAGTTCTTC.

This clonotype has at least ten counts. The gene calls are TRBV7-2 and TRBJ1-5; TRBD1 aligns across 8 bases. Germline CDR1 is SGHTA and CDR2 is FQGNSA. The CDR3 spans 14 residues. V lost 4 bases and J lost 5; bases outside the gene matches: 4. CDR3 loop: CASSSRGRDQPQHF. The CDR3 DNA reads as TGTGCCAGCAGCTCCAGGGGGCGCGATCAGCCCCAGCATTTT.

The J gene is TRBJ2-5, the V gene TRBV2; D is possibly TRBD1 or TRBD2 (5 bases each). V was clipped by 6 bases and J by 9 bases, with 14 bases between them. Looked up from germline, CDR1 is SNHLY and CDR2 is FYNNEI. The CDR3 has 12 residues. CDR3 residues: CASRGPVEAQYF. In DNA form, the CDR3 reads TGTGCCAGCAGGGGGCCGGTGGAGGCCCAGTACTTC. The full variable domain, its missing parts supplied by reference TRBV2 and TRBJ2-5, is EPEVTQTPSHQVTQMGQEVILRCVPISNHLYFYWYRQILGQKVEFLVSFYNNEISEKSEIFDDQFSVERPDGSNFTLKIRSTKLEDSAMYFCASRGPVEAQYFGPGTRLLVL.

This clonotype was detected a few times. At one of its ends the junction is not consistent with the germline gene, which may arise from a read error. V usage is TRBV12-3 or TRBV12-4 and J usage is TRBJ2-5; TRBD2 is a possible D gene (6 bases). The CDR3 runs to 15 residues. CDR3 sequence: CASLFRRSGQGTQYF. As DNA, the CDR3 is TGTGCCAGCCTCTTTCGTCGTAGCGGACAAGGGACCCAGTACTTC.

Only a few counts were recorded for this clonotype. A read error may explain this, as a much larger clone is one base away. The gene calls are TRBV29-1 and TRBJ2-1; no clear D gene. The end of the DNA fits TRBJ2-7 better, so the J call may be wrong. The CDR3 is 12 amino acids. CDR1 SQVTM and CDR2 ANQGSEA come from the germline V gene. The CDR3 loop is CSVGAANNEQYF. DNA of the CDR3: TGCAGCGTTGGGGCGGCAAACAATGAGCAGTACTTC.

The chain joins TRBV20-1 to TRBJ1-1; the D is unclear. The CDR3 length is 14 residues. CDR1 is DFQATT and CDR2 is SNEGSKA in the germline V gene (reference sequence). The CDR3 nucleotides are TGCAGCCCTGACTTGGCCGGCGTGAACACTGAAGCTTTCTTT. Translation: CSPDLAGVNTEAFF.

Of note for this clonotype: This sequence may be a read error, since a much larger clone differs from it by one base. The chain carries TRBV5-1 and TRBJ2-1, with a weak D call TRBD2 (6 bases). CDR1 and CDR2 (germline): SGHRS, YFSETQ. This CDR3 has 14 residues. The CDR3 loop is CANSLDYPYNEQFF. In nucleotides, the CDR3 is TGCGCCAACAGCTTGGACTACCCGTACAATGAGCAGTTCTTC.

A note on this clonotype: At one boundary the junction diverges from the germline segment, which might be a read error. The chain links TRBV12-3 or TRBV12-4 to TRBJ2-1, with D perhaps TRBD2 (5 bases). CDR3 length: 14 amino acids. In DNA, the CDR3 is TGTGCCAGCAGCTTCTCGGGGTTCTACGATGAGCAGTTCTTC. Residues: CASSFSGFYDEQFF.

This chain links TRBV5-1 with TRBJ2-3; D is ambiguous. The CDR3 runs to 16 residues. The ends were cut back, 3 bases at V and 2 bases at J, with 16 bases in the middle. CDR1 is SGHRS, CDR2 YFSETQ, per germline. The CDR3 DNA follows: TGCGCCAGCAGCTCCATTGGCCTGGTCTCCACAGATACGCAGTATTTT. It specifies CASSSIGLVSTDTQYF.

This clonotype was found many times. The chain couples TRBV27 to TRBJ1-5; D is perhaps TRBD1 (6 bases). The CDR3 length is 15 residues. Trimming took off 4 bases at V and 6 bases at J, with 16 bases between the two ends. Germline CDR1 is MNHEY and CDR2 is SMNVEV (reference sequence). The CDR3 region has the DNA TGTGCCAGCAGTTCCGGGACACAAGCAGGTCAGCCCCAGCATTTT. Protein sequence: CASSSGTQAGQPQHF.